The 5 T cell receptor beta chains reported below all come from one sample, sequenced in a study of T cells in Graves' hyperthyroidism and ophthalmopathy. Amplified TCR beta CDR3 regions derived from RNA transcripts. HTBI primers were the set used in a first-round RT-PCR of the TCR CDR3. Each CDR3 protein gets one entry after TCRdb re-called the multiplex PCR reads with MiXCR. The sample records roughly 500,000 distinct CDR3 sequences, 15% to 20% being singletons. The sequencing input was blood. The receptors originated from a young woman with Graves' ophthalmopathy.

The gene calls are TRBV4-1 and TRBJ2-7; TRBD2 aligns across 11 bases. The CDR3 loop spans 23 amino acids. J lost 2 bases, V lost 1 base, and 25 bases had no gene match. The V gene's germline CDR1 is MGHRA and CDR2 YSYEKL. The CDR3: CASSQVLETSGRIRGGWAYEQYF. CDR3 DNA sequence: TGCGCCAGCAGCCAAGTCTTAGAAACTAGCGGGAGAATTAGGGGCGGATGGGCCTACGAGCAGTACTTC.

The rearrangement uses TRBV7-2 and TRBJ2-6; D is ambiguous. Trimming removed 5 bases from V and 3 bases from J, with 5 bases in between. The V gene's germline CDR1 is SGHTA and CDR2 FQGNSA. This CDR3 is 13 amino acids long. CDR3 DNA: TGTGCCAGCAGCCACGGTGGGGCCAACGTCCTGACTTTC. This gives the protein CASSHGGANVLTF.

V usage is TRBV5-8 and J usage is TRBJ1-4, with D perhaps TRBD1 (5 bases). CDR1 and CDR2 (germline): SGHTS, YDEGEE. The CDR3 totals 15 residues. Deletions cut 0 bases from V and 6 bases from J, with 12 bases between. Written as DNA, the CDR3 is TGTGCCAGCAGCTTGGGAGGACATCAGGATGAAAAACTGTTTTTT. This sequence encodes CASSLGGHQDEKLFF.

The chain combines TRBV20-1 with TRBJ2-1, with D tentatively TRBD2 (5 bases). V was pared by 6 bases and J by 5 bases, with 20 bases between. The length of the CDR3 is 15 residues. Germline CDR1 is DFQATT and CDR2 is SNEGSKA (reference sequence). The CDR3 reads CSALNPNGINNEQFF. The CDR3 DNA reads as TGCAGTGCCTTAAACCCAAACGGGATCAACAATGAGCAGTTCTTC.

This clonotype was observed a handful of times. The J gene is TRBJ1-6, the V gene TRBV3-1; maybe TRBD1 (6 bases). CDR1 is LGHDT and CDR2 is YNNKEL in the germline V gene (reference sequence). CDR3 length equals 14 residues. V was pared by 3 bases and J by 8 bases, with 11 bases between. The CDR3 loop reads CASSQGAQDSPLHF. Written as DNA, the CDR3 is TGTGCCAGCAGCCAGGGGGCCCAGGATTCACCCCTCCACTTT.